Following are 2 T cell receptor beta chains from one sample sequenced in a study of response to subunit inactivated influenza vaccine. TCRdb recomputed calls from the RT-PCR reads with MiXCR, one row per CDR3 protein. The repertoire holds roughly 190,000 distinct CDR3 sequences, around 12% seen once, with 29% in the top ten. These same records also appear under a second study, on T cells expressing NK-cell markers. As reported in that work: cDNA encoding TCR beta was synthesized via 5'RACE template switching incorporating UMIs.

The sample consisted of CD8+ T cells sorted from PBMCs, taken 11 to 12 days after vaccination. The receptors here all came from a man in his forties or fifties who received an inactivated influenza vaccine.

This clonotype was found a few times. CDR3 region: CASRGGPRTDTQYF. In DNA, the CDR3 is TGTGCCAGCAGGGGAGGACCCCGCACAGATACGCAGTATTTT. The V gene is TRBV25-1, the J gene TRBJ2-3; TRBD2 is a possible D gene (6 bases). V gave up 6 bases and J gave up 1 base, with 11 bases separating them. Germline-derived CDR1 and CDR2 are MGHDK and SYGVNS. The CDR3 length is 14 residues.

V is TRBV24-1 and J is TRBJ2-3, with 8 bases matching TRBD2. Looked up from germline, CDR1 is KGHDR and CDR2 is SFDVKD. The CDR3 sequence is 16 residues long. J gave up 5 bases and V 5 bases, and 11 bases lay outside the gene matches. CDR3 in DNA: TGTGCCACCAGTGCCCTTAGCGGGATCATGGGAGATACGCAGTATTTT. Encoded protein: CATSALSGIMGDTQYF.